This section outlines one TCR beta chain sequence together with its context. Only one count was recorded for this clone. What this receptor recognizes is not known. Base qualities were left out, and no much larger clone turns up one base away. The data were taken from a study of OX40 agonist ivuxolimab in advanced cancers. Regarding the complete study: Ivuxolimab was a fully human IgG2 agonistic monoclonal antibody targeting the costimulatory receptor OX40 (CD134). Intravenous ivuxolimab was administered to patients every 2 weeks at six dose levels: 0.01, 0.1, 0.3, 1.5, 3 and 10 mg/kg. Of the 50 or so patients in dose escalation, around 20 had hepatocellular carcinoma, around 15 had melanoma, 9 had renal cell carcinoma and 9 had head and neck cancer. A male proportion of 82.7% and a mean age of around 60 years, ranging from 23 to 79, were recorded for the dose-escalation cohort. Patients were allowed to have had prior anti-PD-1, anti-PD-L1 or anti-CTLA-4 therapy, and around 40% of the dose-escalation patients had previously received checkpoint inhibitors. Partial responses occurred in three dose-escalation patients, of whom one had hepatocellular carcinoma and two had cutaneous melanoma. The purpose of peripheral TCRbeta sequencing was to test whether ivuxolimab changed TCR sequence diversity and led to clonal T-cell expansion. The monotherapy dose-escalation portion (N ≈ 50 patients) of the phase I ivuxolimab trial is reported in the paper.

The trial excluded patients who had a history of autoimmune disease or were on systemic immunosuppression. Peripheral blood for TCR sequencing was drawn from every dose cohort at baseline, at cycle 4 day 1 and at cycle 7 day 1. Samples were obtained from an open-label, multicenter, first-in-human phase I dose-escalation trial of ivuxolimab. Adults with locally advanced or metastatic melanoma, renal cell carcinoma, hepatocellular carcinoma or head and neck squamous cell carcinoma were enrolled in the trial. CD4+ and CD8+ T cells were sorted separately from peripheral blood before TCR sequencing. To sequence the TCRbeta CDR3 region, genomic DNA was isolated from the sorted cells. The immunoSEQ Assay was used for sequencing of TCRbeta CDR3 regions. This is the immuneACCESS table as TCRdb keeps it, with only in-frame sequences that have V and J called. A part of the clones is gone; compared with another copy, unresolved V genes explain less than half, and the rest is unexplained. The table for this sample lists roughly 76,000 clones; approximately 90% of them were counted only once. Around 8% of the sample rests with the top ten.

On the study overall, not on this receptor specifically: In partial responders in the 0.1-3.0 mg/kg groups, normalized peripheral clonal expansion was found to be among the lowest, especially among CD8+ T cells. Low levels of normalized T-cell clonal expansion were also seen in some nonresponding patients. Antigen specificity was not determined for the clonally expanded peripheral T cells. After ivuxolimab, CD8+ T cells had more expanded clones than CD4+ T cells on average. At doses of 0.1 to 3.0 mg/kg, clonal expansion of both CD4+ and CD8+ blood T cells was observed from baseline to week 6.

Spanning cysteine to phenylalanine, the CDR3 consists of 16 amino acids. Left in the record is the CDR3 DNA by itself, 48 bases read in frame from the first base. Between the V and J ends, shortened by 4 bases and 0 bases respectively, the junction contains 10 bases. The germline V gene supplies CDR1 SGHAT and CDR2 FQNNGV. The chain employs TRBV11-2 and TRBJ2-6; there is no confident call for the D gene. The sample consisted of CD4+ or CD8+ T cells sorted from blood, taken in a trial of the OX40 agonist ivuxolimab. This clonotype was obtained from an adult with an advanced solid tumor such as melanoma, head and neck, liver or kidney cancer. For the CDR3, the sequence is CASSSLAGSGANVLTF. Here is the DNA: TGTGCCAGCAGCTCCCTCGCCGGCTCTGGGGCCAACGTCCTGACTTTC.